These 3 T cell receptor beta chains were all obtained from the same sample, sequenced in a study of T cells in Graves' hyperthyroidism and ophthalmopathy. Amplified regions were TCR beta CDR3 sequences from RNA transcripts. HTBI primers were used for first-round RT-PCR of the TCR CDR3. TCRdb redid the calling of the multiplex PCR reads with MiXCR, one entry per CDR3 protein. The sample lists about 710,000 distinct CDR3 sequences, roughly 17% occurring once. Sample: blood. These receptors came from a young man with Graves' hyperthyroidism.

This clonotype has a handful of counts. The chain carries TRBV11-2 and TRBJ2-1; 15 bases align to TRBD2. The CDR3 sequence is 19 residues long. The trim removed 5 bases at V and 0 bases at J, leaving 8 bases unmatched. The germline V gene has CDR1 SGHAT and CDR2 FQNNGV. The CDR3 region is CASSHWGLAGGGSYNEQFF. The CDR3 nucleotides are TGTGCCAGCAGCCACTGGGGACTAGCGGGAGGAGGCTCCTACAATGAGCAGTTCTTC.

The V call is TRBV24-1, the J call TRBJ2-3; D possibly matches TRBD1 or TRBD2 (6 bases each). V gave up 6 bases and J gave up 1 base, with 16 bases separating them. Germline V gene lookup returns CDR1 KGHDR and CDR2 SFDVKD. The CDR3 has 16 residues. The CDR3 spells CATSPGGGRGTDTQYF. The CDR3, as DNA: TGTGCCACCAGTCCTGGAGGGGGGCGCGGCACAGATACGCAGTATTTT.

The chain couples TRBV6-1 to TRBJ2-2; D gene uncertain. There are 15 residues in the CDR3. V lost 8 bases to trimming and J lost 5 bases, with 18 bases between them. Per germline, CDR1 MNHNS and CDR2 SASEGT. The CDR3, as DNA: TGTGCCAGCCGCCGCTTGAGCGAAGGGACCGGGGAGCTGTTTTTT. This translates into CASRRLSEGTGELFF.